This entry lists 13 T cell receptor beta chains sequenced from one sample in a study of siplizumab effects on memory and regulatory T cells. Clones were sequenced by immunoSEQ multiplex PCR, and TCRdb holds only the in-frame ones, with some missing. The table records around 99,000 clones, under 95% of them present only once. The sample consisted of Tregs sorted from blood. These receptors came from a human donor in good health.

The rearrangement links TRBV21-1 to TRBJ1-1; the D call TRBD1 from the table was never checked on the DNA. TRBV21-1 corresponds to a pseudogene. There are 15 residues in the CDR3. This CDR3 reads CASSLTDRGGTEAFF. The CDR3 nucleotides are TGTGCCAGCAGCTTAACGGACAGGGGGGGCACTGAAGCTTTCTTT.

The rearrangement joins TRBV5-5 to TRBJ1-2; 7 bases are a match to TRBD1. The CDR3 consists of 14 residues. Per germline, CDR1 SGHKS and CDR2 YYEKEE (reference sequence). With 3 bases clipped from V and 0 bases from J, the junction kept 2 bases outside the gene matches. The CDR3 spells CASSSGTANYGYTF. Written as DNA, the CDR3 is TGTGCCAGCAGCTCTGGGACAGCTAACTATGGCTACACCTTC.

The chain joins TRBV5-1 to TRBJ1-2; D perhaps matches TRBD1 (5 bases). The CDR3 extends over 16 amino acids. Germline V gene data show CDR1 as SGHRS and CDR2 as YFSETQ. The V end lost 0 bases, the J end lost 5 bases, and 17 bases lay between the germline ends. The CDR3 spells CASSLVSGNPIYGYTF. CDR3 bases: TGCGCCAGCAGCTTGGTTTCAGGGAACCCAATATATGGCTACACCTTC.

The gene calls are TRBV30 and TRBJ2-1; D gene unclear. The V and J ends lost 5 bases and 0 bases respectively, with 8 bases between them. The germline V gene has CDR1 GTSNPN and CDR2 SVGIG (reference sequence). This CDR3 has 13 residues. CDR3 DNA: TGTGCCTGGGGAACCACCTCCTACAATGAGCAGTTCTTC. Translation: CAWGTTSYNEQFF.

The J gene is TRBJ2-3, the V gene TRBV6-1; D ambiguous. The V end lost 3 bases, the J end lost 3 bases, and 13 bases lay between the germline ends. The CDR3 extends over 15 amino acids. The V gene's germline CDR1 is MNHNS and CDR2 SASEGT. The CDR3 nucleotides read TGTGCCAGCAGTGAGGGGATAAGTCAGACAGATACGCAGTATTTT. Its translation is CASSEGISQTDTQYF.

The CDR3 sequence: CASSYPDGRGVEKLFF. DNA of the CDR3: TGTGCCAGCAGTTATCCCGACGGGCGGGGTGTTGAAAAACTGTTTTTT. The V call is TRBV6-7, the J call TRBJ1-4; no clear D gene. TRBV6-7 is flagged as an ORF with uncertain function. Trimming took off 3 bases at V and 7 bases at J, with 18 bases between the two ends. The CDR3 loop spans 16 amino acids.

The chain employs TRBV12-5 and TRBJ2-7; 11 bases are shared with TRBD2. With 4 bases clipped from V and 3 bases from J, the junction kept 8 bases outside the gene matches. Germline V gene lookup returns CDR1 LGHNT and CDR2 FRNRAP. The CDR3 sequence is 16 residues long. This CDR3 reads CASGSNSGRAVYEQYF. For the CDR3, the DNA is TGTGCTAGTGGTTCAAATAGCGGGAGGGCCGTCTACGAGCAGTACTTC.

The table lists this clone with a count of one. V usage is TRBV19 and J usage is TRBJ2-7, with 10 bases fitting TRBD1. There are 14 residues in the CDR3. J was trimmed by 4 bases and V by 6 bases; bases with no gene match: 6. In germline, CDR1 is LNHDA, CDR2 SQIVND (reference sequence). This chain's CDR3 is CASRTTGGAYEQYF. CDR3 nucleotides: TGTGCCAGTAGGACGACAGGGGGCGCGTACGAGCAGTACTTC.

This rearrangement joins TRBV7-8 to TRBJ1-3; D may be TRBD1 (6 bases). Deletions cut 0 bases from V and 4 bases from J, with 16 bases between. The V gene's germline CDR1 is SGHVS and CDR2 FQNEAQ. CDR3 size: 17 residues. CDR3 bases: TGTGCCAGCAGCTTAGCAGGGAGCGGGGGGCGAGGAAACACCATATATTTT. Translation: CASSLAGSGGRGNTIYF.

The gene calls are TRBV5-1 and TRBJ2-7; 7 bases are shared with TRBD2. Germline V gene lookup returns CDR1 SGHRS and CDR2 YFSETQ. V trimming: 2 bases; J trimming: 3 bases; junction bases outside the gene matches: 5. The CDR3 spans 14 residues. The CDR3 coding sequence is TGCGCCAGCAGCTTAACGGGGGGATACTACGAGCAGTACTTC. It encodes CASSLTGGYYEQYF.

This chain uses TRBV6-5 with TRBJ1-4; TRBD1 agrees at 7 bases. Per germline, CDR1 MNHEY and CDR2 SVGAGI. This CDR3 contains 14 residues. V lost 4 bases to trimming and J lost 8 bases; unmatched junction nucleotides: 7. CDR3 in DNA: TGTGCCAGCAGTTCTTCCAAGGACAGGGAAAAACTGTTTTTT. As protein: CASSSSKDREKLFF.

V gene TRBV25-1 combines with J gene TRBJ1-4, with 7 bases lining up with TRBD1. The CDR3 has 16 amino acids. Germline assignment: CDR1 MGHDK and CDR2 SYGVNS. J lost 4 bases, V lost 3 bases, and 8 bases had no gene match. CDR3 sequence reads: CASSDPGQNVNEKLFF. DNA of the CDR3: TGTGCCAGCAGTGACCCGGGACAGAACGTTAATGAAAAACTGTTTTTT.

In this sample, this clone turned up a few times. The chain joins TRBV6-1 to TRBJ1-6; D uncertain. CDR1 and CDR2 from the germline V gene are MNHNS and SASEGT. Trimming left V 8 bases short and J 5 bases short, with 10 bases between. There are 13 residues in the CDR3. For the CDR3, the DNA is TGTGCCAGCGAGAATTTAAATAATTCACCCCTCCACTTT. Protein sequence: CASENLNNSPLHF.